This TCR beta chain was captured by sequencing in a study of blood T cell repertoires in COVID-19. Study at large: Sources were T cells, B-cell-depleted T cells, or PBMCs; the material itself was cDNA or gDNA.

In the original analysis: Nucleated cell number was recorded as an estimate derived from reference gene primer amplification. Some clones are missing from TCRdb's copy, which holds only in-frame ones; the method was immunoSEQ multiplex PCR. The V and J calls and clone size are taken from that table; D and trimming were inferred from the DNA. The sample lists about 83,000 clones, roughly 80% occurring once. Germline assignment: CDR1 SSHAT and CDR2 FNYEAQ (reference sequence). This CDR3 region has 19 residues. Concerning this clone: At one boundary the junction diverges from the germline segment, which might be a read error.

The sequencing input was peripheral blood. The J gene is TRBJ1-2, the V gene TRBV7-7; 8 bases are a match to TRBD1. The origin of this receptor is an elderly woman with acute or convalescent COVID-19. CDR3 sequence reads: CASSSKTNGTGEKFYGYTF. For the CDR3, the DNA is TGTGCTAGCAGCTCTAAGACGAACGGGACAGGAGAAAAGTTCTATGGCTACACCTTC.